Below, one T cell receptor (beta chain) is given with its context. Antigen: not known. These data come from a study of cytomegalovirus exposure and HLA in healthy donors. Study-wide results and caveats: Roughly 170 TCR beta chains were listed as cytomegalovirus-associated.

This PCR relied on a set of 60 Vbeta primers and 13 Jbeta primers. The table came from immunoSEQ multiplex PCR; TCRdb's copy has only in-frame clones and leaves some out. This specimen shows 140,000 to 150,000 clones; the ten leading clones hold about 0.96%. The CDR3 has 17 residues. With 2 bases removed from V and 0 bases from J, the gap between germline ends came to 16 bases. Per germline, CDR1 SGHRS and CDR2 YFSETQ. Sequenced material: PBMCs. The TCR originated in a male donor in good health and CMV-seronegative. The chain joins TRBV5-1 to TRBJ2-3; TRBD2 might be the D (5 bases). The CDR3 region is CASSFMPRDTSTDTQYF. As DNA, the CDR3 is TGCGCCAGCAGCTTTATGCCCCGGGATACTAGCACAGATACGCAGTATTTT.